Presented here are 22 T cell receptor beta chains from one specimen sequenced in a study of cytomegalovirus exposure and HLA in healthy donors. The PCR had 60 Vbeta and 13 Jbeta primers. Using immunoSEQ multiplex PCR, the repertoire was profiled, and TCRdb retains in-frame clones only, with some absent. The repertoire consists of around 230,000 clones, with around 80% occurring once and the leading ten covering 0.45% to 0.5%. Sequenced input: PBMCs. The receptors stem from a boy aged 10-17 years in good health and CMV-seronegative.

This clone was detected only a few times. V is TRBV4-1 and J is TRBJ1-5; D may be TRBD1 (5 bases). Trimming left V 0 bases short and J 5 bases short, with 11 bases between. This CDR3 contains 15 residues. CDR1 and CDR2 from the germline V gene are MGHRA and YSYEKL. The CDR3 DNA sequence: TGCGCCAGCAGCCAAGATGGGGCCGGTTATCAGCCCCAGCATTTT. Its translation is CASSQDGAGYQPQHF.

This clone was seen more than once but under ten times. The chain joins TRBV5-1 to TRBJ2-7; 9 positions agree with TRBD1. The V gene end was trimmed by 6 bases and the J gene end by 5 bases; junction bases not matched to a gene: 15. Germline CDR1 SGHRS, CDR2 YFSETQ. The CDR3 runs to 16 residues. CDR3 coding DNA: TGCGCCAGCACCTCATCTGGGAGAGGACAGGGGAACGAGCAGTACTTC. Amino acid sequence: CASTSSGRGQGNEQYF.

This chain links TRBV20-1 with TRBJ1-1; the D is unclear. Between the trimmed V and J ends, which lost 2 bases and 7 bases, there was a span of 8 bases. Germline V lookup: CDR1 DFQATT, CDR2 SNEGSKA (reference sequence). The CDR3 covers 11 residues. Written as DNA, the CDR3 is TGCAGTGCTAGAAACGGTGTTGAAGCTTTCTTT. Its protein is CSARNGVEAFF.

This clone occurred a few times. The chain uses TRBV6-5 and TRBJ1-2, with 8 bases lining up with TRBD1. The CDR3 contains 15 residues. Unmatched junction bases numbered 9, after V lost 2 bases and J lost 7 bases. CDR1 and CDR2 from the germline V gene are MNHEY and SVGAGI. CDR3 amino acids: CASSYDRQGWSGYTF. CDR3 DNA: TGTGCCAGCAGTTACGACCGACAGGGGTGGAGTGGCTACACCTTC.

The rearrangement links TRBV7-9 to TRBJ1-5; 8 positions match TRBD1. The CDR3 totals 14 residues. Germline loops: CDR1 SEHNR, CDR2 FQNEAQ (reference sequence). Unmatched junction bases numbered 6, after V lost 4 bases and J lost 7 bases. CDR3 in amino acids: CASSSPGGEQPQHF. CDR3 bases: TGTGCCAGCAGCTCCCCAGGGGGCGAGCAGCCCCAGCATTTT. The variable domain in full, completed from reference TRBV7-9 and TRBJ1-5, reads DTGVSQNPRHKITKRGQNVTFRCDPISEHNRLYWYRQTLGQGPEFLTYFQNEAQLEKSRLLSDRFSAERPKGSFSTLEIQRTEQGDSAMYLCASSSPGGEQPQHFGDGTRLSIL.

This chain links TRBV6-1 with TRBJ1-1, with D possibly being TRBD1 (6 bases). This CDR3 region has 16 residues. Trimming removed 2 bases from V and 5 bases from J, with 18 bases in between. The germline V gene has CDR1 MNHNS and CDR2 SASEGT. Here the CDR3 DNA reads TGTGCCAGCAGTGAATTGGGTCTGGGCAGGGGTACTGAAGCTTTCTTT. This sequence encodes CASSELGLGRGTEAFF.

The chain carries TRBV10-2 and TRBJ2-1; tentatively, D is TRBD1 (8 bases). V was pared by 6 bases and J by 3 bases, with 12 bases between. This CDR3 has 14 amino acids. The germline V gene has CDR1 WSHSY and CDR2 SAAADI. For the CDR3, the DNA is TGCGCCAGCAGAGCGGGACAGGTCTACAATGAGCAGTTCTTC. As protein: CASRAGQVYNEQFF.

The V and J genes are TRBV9 and TRBJ1-1; 10 nucleotides match TRBD1. The V and J ends lost 0 bases and 5 bases, in that order; junction bases with no gene match: 10. CDR3 length: 17 residues. The germline gives CDR1 SGDLS, CDR2 YYNGEE. The CDR3 region is CASSVGGTGVVETEAFF. DNA for the CDR3: TGTGCCAGCAGCGTAGGGGGGACAGGGGTCGTGGAGACTGAAGCTTTCTTT.

This clone was observed a handful of times. The CDR3 here is CASGPGLAGETQYF. The CDR3 DNA reads as TGCGCCAGCGGTCCGGGACTAGCGGGAGAGACCCAGTACTTC. The V call is TRBV10-1, the J call TRBJ2-5; 12 nucleotides agree with TRBD2. From germline, CDR1 is WNHNN and CDR2 SYGVQD (reference sequence). V lost 8 bases to trimming and J lost 4 bases; unmatched junction nucleotides: 5. This CDR3 has 14 residues.

The rearrangement uses TRBV19 and TRBJ2-5; D is ambiguous. Trimming left V 3 bases short and J 2 bases short, with 10 bases between. Germline V gene data show CDR1 as LNHDA and CDR2 as SQIVND (reference sequence). The CDR3 has 14 amino acids. The CDR3 sequence: CASSIAARQETQYF. DNA of the CDR3: TGTGCCAGTAGTATCGCGGCTAGACAAGAGACCCAGTACTTC. The variable domain in full, completed from reference TRBV19 and TRBJ2-5, reads DGGITQSPKYLFRKEGQNVTLSCEQNLNHDAMYWYRQDPGQGLRLIYYSQIVNDFQKGDIAEGYSVSREKKESFPLTVTSAQKNPTAFYLCASSIAARQETQYFGPGTRLLVL.

The chain carries TRBV5-1 and TRBJ2-7, with 8 bases that match TRBD2. V shed 3 bases, J shed 4 bases, and the junction held 12 bases outside the gene matches. This CDR3 is 16 amino acids long. Germline CDR1 SGHRS, CDR2 YFSETQ. The CDR3 region is CASSWGRRAGVYEQYF. In nucleotides, the CDR3 is TGCGCCAGCAGCTGGGGACGCCGAGCGGGAGTATACGAGCAGTACTTC.

About this clone: Other DNA sequences in the same sample also yield this CDR3. V usage is TRBV5-4 and J usage is TRBJ2-3; 12 positions match TRBD2. CDR1 is SGHNT and CDR2 is YYREEE in the germline V gene (reference sequence). The CDR3 sequence is 14 residues long. V lost 7 bases and J lost 1; bases outside the gene matches: 1. The CDR3 DNA is TGTGCCAGCCGACTAGCGGGGGGCACAGATACGCAGTATTTT. Its protein product is CASRLAGGTDTQYF.

The CDR3: CASSPRHDSYEQYF. CDR3 DNA: TGTGCCAGCAGCCCCCGACATGACTCCTACGAGCAGTACTTC. This sequence joins TRBV11-3 and TRBJ2-7; D not certain. Trimming pared 5 bases from V and 0 bases from J, leaving 11 bases between. The CDR3 loop spans 14 amino acids. Germline V gene data show CDR1 as SGHNT and CDR2 as YENEEA.

The chain recombines TRBV4-2 with TRBJ2-2, with D hard to call. The CDR3 contains 15 residues. The V end lost 8 bases, the J end lost 0 bases, and 13 bases lay between the germline ends. CDR1 and CDR2 from the germline V gene are LGHNA and YNFKEQ. CDR3 sequence reads: CASQLQLANTGELFF. The CDR3 DNA reads TGTGCCAGCCAGTTACAGCTTGCGAACACCGGGGAGCTGTTTTTT.

V is TRBV5-1 and J is TRBJ2-3, with 7 bases matching TRBD1. The CDR3 extends over 15 amino acids. The germline CDR1 and CDR2 sequences are SGHRS and YFSETQ. After removal of 0 bases from V and 3 bases from J, the junction contained 4 bases not matched to a gene. Here the CDR3 reads CASSLGQGLTDTQYF. In DNA, the CDR3 is TGCGCCAGCAGCTTGGGACAGGGTCTTACAGATACGCAGTATTTT.

DNA of the CDR3: TGTGCCAGCAGCCGAGGTCACAGGACGTTTAGCTCTGGAAACACCATATATTTT. Residues: CASSRGHRTFSSGNTIYF. This chain connects TRBV4-2 to TRBJ1-3, with D possibly TRBD1 on 5 matching bases. Germline CDR1 reads LGHNA; CDR2 reads YNFKEQ. CDR3 length: 18 amino acids. V was pared by 4 bases and J by 0 bases, with 19 bases between.

This clone has only a few counts. This sequence joins TRBV5-5 and TRBJ2-7, with 15 bases matching TRBD2. This CDR3 is 14 amino acids long. Trimming took 5 bases from V and 7 from J; bases not matched to a gene: 4. Germline V gene sequence: CDR1 SGHKS, CDR2 YYEKEE (reference sequence). CDR3 loop: CASSWTSGRAEQYF. As DNA, the CDR3 is TGTGCCAGCAGTTGGACTAGCGGGAGGGCAGAGCAGTACTTC.

The chain carries TRBV6-5 and TRBJ1-4; a possible D gene is TRBD1 (6 bases). The V and J ends lost 7 bases and 7 bases respectively, with 19 bases between them. Germline CDR1 reads MNHEY; CDR2 reads SVGAGI. This CDR3 has 15 amino acids. In DNA, the CDR3 is TGTGCCAGCACCAAGGTGGGGACACGTCGTGAAAAACTGTTTTTT. It encodes CASTKVGTRREKLFF.

The CDR3, as DNA: TGTGCCAGCAGTTACTCGACAGGTACTGGAAACACCATATATTTT. Translating gives CASSYSTGTGNTIYF. The chain employs TRBV6-6 and TRBJ1-3, with D maybe TRBD1 (6 bases). The CDR3 consists of 15 residues. Germline loops: CDR1 MNHNY, CDR2 SVGAGI (reference sequence). The V end was cut by 0 bases, the J end by 2 bases, with 8 bases between.

V and J are TRBV13 and TRBJ2-2; D uncertain. Germline V lookup: CDR1 PRHDT, CDR2 FYEKMQ (reference sequence). The V gene lost 5 bases and the J gene lost 0 bases, with 7 bases spanning the gap. The CDR3 runs 14 residues. For the CDR3, the DNA is TGTGCCAGCAGCCCCTCCCCGAACACCGGGGAGCTGTTTTTT. Its translation: CASSPSPNTGELFF.

V gene TRBV10-2 combines with J gene TRBJ1-1, with 7 bases that match TRBD1. Germline V gene data show CDR1 as WSHSY and CDR2 as SAAADI. The CDR3 runs to 13 residues. V dropped 6 bases and J dropped 10; count of bases not matched to a gene: 11. CDR3 in amino acids: CASSGGQRGGAFF. In nucleotides, the CDR3 is TGCGCCAGCAGCGGGGGACAGCGAGGGGGAGCTTTCTTT.

This clone was picked up a small number of times. V usage is TRBV6-5 and J usage is TRBJ1-2; 7 nucleotides agree with TRBD1. The CDR3 contains 14 residues. The V segment lost 6 bases and the J segment 1 base; nucleotides outside the gene matches: 5. The germline V gene encodes CDR1 MNHEY and CDR2 SVGAGI. CDR3 loop: CASSRDSYNYGYTF. As DNA, the CDR3 is TGTGCCAGCAGCCGGGACAGCTATAACTATGGCTACACCTTC.